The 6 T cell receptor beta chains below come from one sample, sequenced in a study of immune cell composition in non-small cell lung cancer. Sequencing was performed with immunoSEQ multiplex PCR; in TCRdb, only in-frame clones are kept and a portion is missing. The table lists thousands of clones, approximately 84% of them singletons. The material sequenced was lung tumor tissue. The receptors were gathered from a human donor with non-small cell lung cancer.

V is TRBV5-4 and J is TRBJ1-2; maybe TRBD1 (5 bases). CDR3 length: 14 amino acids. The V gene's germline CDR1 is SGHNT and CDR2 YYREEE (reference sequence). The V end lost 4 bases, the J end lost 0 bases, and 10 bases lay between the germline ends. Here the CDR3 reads CASSPGGANYGYTF. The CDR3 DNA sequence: TGTGCCAGCAGCCCCGGGGGAGCTAACTATGGCTACACCTTC.

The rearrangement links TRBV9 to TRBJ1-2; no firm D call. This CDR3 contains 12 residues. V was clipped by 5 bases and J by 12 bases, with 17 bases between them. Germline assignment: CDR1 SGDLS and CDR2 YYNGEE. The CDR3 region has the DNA TGTGCCAGCAGTCGAGCACAAGGAGATAACACCTTC. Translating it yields CASSRAQGDNTF.

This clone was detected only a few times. The CDR3 sequence: CASSLGGTSGSWNEQFF. The DNA for the CDR3 is TGTGCCAGCAGTTTAGGTGGGACTAGCGGGAGTTGGAATGAGCAGTTCTTC. The rearrangement uses TRBV28 and TRBJ2-1; 14 nucleotides agree with TRBD2. From germline, CDR1 is MDHEN and CDR2 SYDVKM. This CDR3 is built from 17 residues. The V and J ends lost 2 bases and 7 bases, in that order; junction bases with no gene match: 7. The full variable domain, rest sourced from reference TRBV28 and TRBJ2-1, is DVKVTQSSRYLVKRTGEKVFLECVQDMDHENMFWYRQDPGLGLRLIYFSYDVKMKEKGDIPEGYSVSREKKERFSLILESASTNQTSMYLCASSLGGTSGSWNEQFFGPGTRLTVL.

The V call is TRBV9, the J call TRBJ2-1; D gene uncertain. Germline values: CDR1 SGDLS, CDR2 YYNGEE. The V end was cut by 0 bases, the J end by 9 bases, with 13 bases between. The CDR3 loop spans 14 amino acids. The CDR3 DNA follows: TGTGCCAGCAGCGTAGATTCTGGGCTCAGTGAGCAGTTCTTC. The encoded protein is CASSVDSGLSEQFF.

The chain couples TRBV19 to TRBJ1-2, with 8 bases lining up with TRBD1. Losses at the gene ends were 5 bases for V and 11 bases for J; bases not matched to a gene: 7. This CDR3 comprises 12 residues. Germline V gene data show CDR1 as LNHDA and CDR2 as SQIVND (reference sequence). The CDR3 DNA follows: TGTGCCAGTAGTCCCGACAGGGGACCTTACACCTTC. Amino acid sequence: CASSPDRGPYTF.

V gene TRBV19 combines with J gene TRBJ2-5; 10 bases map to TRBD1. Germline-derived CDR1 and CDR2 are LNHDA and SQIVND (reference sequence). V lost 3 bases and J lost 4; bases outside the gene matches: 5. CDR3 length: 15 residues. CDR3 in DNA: TGTGCCAGTAGTATGGCGACAGGGGGCCGAGAGACCCAGTACTTC. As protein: CASSMATGGRETQYF.